This T cell receptor (beta chain) was observed in a study of blood T cell repertoires in COVID-19. Study in general: Collection of acute and convalescent COVID-19 samples took place in the United States, Italy and Spain.

The CDR3 extends over 13 amino acids. CDR1 is LGHNA, CDR2 YNFKEQ, per germline. V lost 0 bases, J lost 11 bases, and 13 bases lay in between. Here immunoSEQ multiplex PCR was the method, and the copy in TCRdb shows in-frame clones only, minus some. The data contain 90,000 to 130,000 clones, approximately 79% of them singletons. The sample taken for sequencing was peripheral blood. The receptor's source is a woman older than 75 with active or convalescent COVID-19. V is TRBV4-2 and J is TRBJ1-1, with D unresolved. In DNA, the CDR3 is TGTGCCAGCAGCCAAGATAGCCAGTCGAGGGCTTTCTTT. Translation gives CASSQDSQSRAFF.